The rows below give T cell receptor beta chains drawn from one sample of a study of CD8+ T cells in alopecia areata. Clones were sequenced by immunoSEQ multiplex PCR, and TCRdb holds only the in-frame ones, with some missing. The sample carries 90,000 to 120,000 clones, approximately 59% recorded once. Sample: CD8+ T cells sorted from blood. The receptors were gathered from a human donor in good health. CDR3s include the opening cysteine and the closing phenylalanine or tryptophan. D genes are given only for firm matches. The size field is filled for only some rows; it gives once, few, many or a size class.

v_call	clone_size	d_call	j_call	cdr3_aa	cdr3_nt
TRBV13	NA	TRBD2	TRBJ2-1	CASSLREGLAGYNEQFF	TGTGCCAGCAGCTTAAGGGAGGGGCTAGCGGGGTACAATGAGCAGTTCTTC
TRBV5-1	few	NA	TRBJ1-1	CASRNQFQGMNTEAFF	TGCGCCAGCAGAAACCAGTTTCAGGGGATGAACACTGAAGCTTTCTTT
TRBV5-6	NA	NA	TRBJ2-7	CASSLGDAYEQYF	TGTGCCAGCAGCTTGGGGGACGCCTACGAGCAGTACTTC
TRBV2	NA	TRBD2	TRBJ2-5	CASSEVPGLFQETQYF	TGTGCCAGCAGTGAGGTCCCGGGACTATTCCAAGAGACCCAGTACTTC
TRBV29-1	once	NA	TRBJ1-2	CSVEVTRGNYGYTF	TGCAGCGTTGAGGTTACCAGGGGAAACTATGGCTACACCTTC
TRBV28	few	NA	TRBJ2-1	CASLSPGGYNEQFF	TGTGCCAGCTTGTCTCCAGGAGGTTACAATGAGCAGTTCTTC
TRBV13	NA	TRBD1	TRBJ2-5	CASSTRQGAKQETQYF	TGTGCCAGCAGCACCCGACAGGGGGCCAAACAAGAGACCCAGTACTTC
TRBV7-9	NA	NA	TRBJ1-1	CASSLSYTEAFF	TGTGCCAGCAGCTTAAGTTACACTGAAGCTTTCTTT
TRBV7-2	NA	TRBD1	TRBJ2-7	CASSPGQGGDEQYF	TGTGCCAGCAGCCCGGGACAGGGAGGGGACGAGCAGTACTTC
TRBV27	NA	NA	TRBJ1-5	CASGGAPQSAQHF	TGTGCCAGCGGGGGGGCCCCCCAATCAGCCCAGCATTTT
TRBV23-1	NA	TRBD1	TRBJ2-7	CASSQGAGGVDEQYF	TGCGCCAGCAGTCAGGGAGCAGGGGGTGTGGACGAGCAGTACTTC
TRBV2	NA	NA	TRBJ1-1	CASLVQRLNTEAFF	TGTGCCAGCTTAGTACAGAGGCTGAACACTGAAGCTTTCTTT
TRBV30	NA	TRBD1	TRBJ2-7	CAWSVIGTGSYEQYF	TGTGCCTGGAGTGTCATCGGGACAGGCTCCTACGAGCAGTACTTC
TRBV9	once	TRBD1	TRBJ2-1	CASSPPWDRGEQFF	TGTGCCAGCAGCCCCCCTTGGGACAGGGGTGAGCAGTTCTTC
TRBV25-1	NA	NA	TRBJ2-2	CASTGVTGELFF	TGTGCCAGCACCGGGGTAACCGGGGAGCTGTTTTTT
TRBV30	NA	NA	TRBJ2-1	CAWSAIHNDEQFF	TGTGCCTGGAGTGCCATCCATAACGATGAGCAGTTCTTC
TRBV6-1	NA	NA	TRBJ2-1	CASLDPGEQFF	TGTGCCAGCCTTGATCCGGGTGAGCAGTTCTTC
TRBV15	NA	NA	TRBJ1-4	CATTGLGEKLFF	TGTGCCACCACAGGGCTGGGTGAAAAACTGTTTTTT
TRBV7-8	NA	NA	TRBJ2-3	CASSLPGRGPTSTDTQYF	TGTGCCAGCAGCTTACCCGGGCGAGGGCCCACTAGCACAGATACGCAGTATTTT
TRBV13	NA	NA	TRBJ1-1	CASKEGGSRPTEAFF	TGTGCCAGCAAAGAGGGGGGGAGCAGGCCCACTGAAGCTTTCTTT
TRBV11-3	many	NA	TRBJ2-2	CASSIAQGNTGELFF	TGTGCCAGCAGCATCGCACAGGGAAACACCGGGGAGCTGTTTTTT
TRBV11-2	NA	TRBD1	TRBJ2-5	CASSLFRDRGGETQYF	TGTGCCAGCAGCCTTTTTCGGGACAGGGGCGGGGAGACCCAGTACTTC
TRBV11-2	few	NA	TRBJ1-1	CASSLDRNTEAFF	TGTGCCAGCAGCTTAGATAGGAACACTGAAGCTTTCTTT
TRBV7-9	NA	NA	TRBJ2-1	CASSHENRELRFF	TGTGCCAGCAGCCACGAAAACAGGGAGCTTAGGTTCTTC
TRBV5-4	NA	NA	TRBJ1-6	CASSLAPFFSPLHF	TGTGCCAGCAGCTTGGCTCCGTTTTTCTCACCCCTCCACTTT
TRBV10-3	NA	NA	TRBJ2-1	CAISEDGGPYNEQFF	TGTGCCATCAGTGAGGACGGGGGGCCCTACAATGAGCAGTTCTTC
TRBV2	NA	NA	TRBJ1-5	CASSAPGYQPQHF	TGTGCCAGCAGTGCGCCAGGATATCAGCCCCAGCATTTT
TRBV28	NA	TRBD2	TRBJ2-3	CASSLVLAGGDTQYF	TGTGCCAGCAGTTTAGTCCTAGCGGGGGGAGATACGCAGTATTTT
TRBV28	NA	NA	TRBJ1-1	CASSRNTEAFF	TGTGCCAGCAGTCGCAACACTGAAGCTTTCTTT
TRBV6-1	NA	NA	TRBJ1-2	CASSEVTGSNYGYTF	TGTGCCAGCAGCGAAGTGACAGGTTCTAACTATGGCTACACCTTC
TRBV5-4	NA	NA	TRBJ1-2	CASSLVGASYGYTF	TGTGCCAGCAGCTTGGTAGGGGCGAGCTATGGCTACACCTTC
TRBV5-5	few	NA	TRBJ2-5	CASSGMTGPQETQYF	TGTGCCAGCAGCGGTATGACGGGCCCTCAAGAGACCCAGTACTTC
TRBV18	NA	TRBD1	TRBJ2-1	CASSGDRGFYNEQFF	TGTGCCAGCTCGGGGGACAGGGGGTTCTACAATGAGCAGTTCTTC
TRBV5-6	few	NA	TRBJ2-1	CASSLVPLAPSRDEQFF	TGTGCCAGCAGCTTGGTCCCCCTAGCTCCCAGCCGCGATGAGCAGTTCTTC
TRBV28	few	TRBD1	TRBJ2-7	CASRRDTGGEQYF	TGTGCCAGCAGGCGCGACACAGGGGGCGAGCAGTACTTC
TRBV7-9	NA	TRBD1	TRBJ1-6	CASRDRARFNSPLHF	TGTGCCAGCAGGGACAGGGCGCGGTTTAATTCACCCCTCCACTTT
TRBV25-1	NA	TRBD1	TRBJ2-5	CASSPGQVETQYF	TGTGCCAGCAGTCCCGGACAGGTAGAGACCCAGTACTTC
TRBV6-1	NA	TRBD2	TRBJ2-1	CASSESGGEYNEQFF	TGTGCCAGCAGTGAGAGCGGGGGGGAATACAATGAGCAGTTCTTC
TRBV29-1	NA	TRBD1	TRBJ1-2	CSVEGQGAFNGYTF	TGCAGCGTGGAGGGACAGGGGGCATTCAATGGCTACACCTTC
TRBV7-2	NA	NA	TRBJ2-1	CASSYPPGPYDEQFF	TGTGCCAGCAGCTACCCGCCAGGTCCCTATGATGAGCAGTTCTTC
TRBV7-2	NA	NA	TRBJ2-5	CASSLGFRSDSETQYF	TGTGCCAGCAGCTTAGGGTTTCGGAGCGATTCAGAGACCCAGTACTTC
TRBV28	few	NA	TRBJ2-7	CASKDQEIYEQYF	TGTGCCAGCAAGGACCAAGAAATTTACGAGCAGTACTTC
TRBV29-1	few	TRBD2	TRBJ2-7	CSVLGLAGVVYEQYF	TGCAGCGTTCTCGGACTAGCGGGTGTAGTCTACGAGCAGTACTTC
TRBV7-4	NA	NA	TRBJ2-2	CASSPRKSPGELFF	TGTGCCAGCAGCCCAAGGAAGTCGCCCGGGGAGCTGTTTTTT
TRBV5-6	few	TRBD2	TRBJ2-1	CASSLAGTSGYNEQFF	TGTGCCAGCAGCTTGGCCGGGACTAGCGGTTACAATGAGCAGTTCTTC
TRBV7-9	few	NA	TRBJ2-3	CASSLGHRETGDTQYF	TGTGCCAGCAGCTTAGGTCACAGGGAAACAGGAGATACGCAGTATTTT
TRBV19	NA	TRBD2	TRBJ2-2	CASGTGGRYTGELFF	TGTGCCAGCGGGACGGGGGGTCGTTACACCGGGGAGCTGTTTTTT
TRBV13	few	TRBD2	TRBJ2-1	CASSQAGGSYNEQFF	TGTGCCAGCAGCCAAGCGGGGGGCAGTTACAATGAGCAGTTCTTC
TRBV5-6	NA	NA	TRBJ2-4	CASSFGTGPGQYF	TGTGCCAGCAGCTTCGGTACAGGCCCCGGTCAGTACTTC
TRBV15	NA	TRBD1	TRBJ1-5	CATSRDFRTGDNQPQHF	TGTGCCACCAGCAGAGATTTCCGGACAGGGGACAATCAGCCCCAGCATTTT
TRBV15	NA	NA	TRBJ2-7	CATSRDLQGQLYEQYF	TGTGCCACCAGCAGAGATCTCCAGGGACAACTCTACGAGCAGTACTTC
TRBV4-2	NA	TRBD2	TRBJ2-2	CASSQDPAGVNGELFF	TGTGCCAGCAGCCAAGATCCAGCGGGGGTGAACGGGGAGCTGTTTTTT